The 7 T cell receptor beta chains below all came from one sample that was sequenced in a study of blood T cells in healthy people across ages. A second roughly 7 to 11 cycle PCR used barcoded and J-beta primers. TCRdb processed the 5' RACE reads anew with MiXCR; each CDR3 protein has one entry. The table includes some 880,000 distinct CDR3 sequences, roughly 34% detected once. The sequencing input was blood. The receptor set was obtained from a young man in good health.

CDR3 protein: CASSPIELAKETQYF. The CDR3 region has the DNA TGTGCCAGCAGCCCCATCGAGCTAGCCAAAGAGACCCAGTACTTC. The chain recombines TRBV3-1 with TRBJ2-5; a possible D gene is TRBD2 (5 bases). Germline lookup yields CDR1 LGHDT and CDR2 YNNKEL (reference sequence). The CDR3 covers 15 residues. Trimming took off 4 bases at V and 3 bases at J, with 15 bases between the two ends.

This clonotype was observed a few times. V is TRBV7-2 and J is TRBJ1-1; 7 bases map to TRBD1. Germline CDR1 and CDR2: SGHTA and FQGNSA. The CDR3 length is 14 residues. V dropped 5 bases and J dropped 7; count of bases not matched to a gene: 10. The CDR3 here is CASSPGTVVREAFF. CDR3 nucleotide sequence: TGTGCCAGCAGCCCCGGGACAGTGGTTCGTGAAGCTTTCTTT.

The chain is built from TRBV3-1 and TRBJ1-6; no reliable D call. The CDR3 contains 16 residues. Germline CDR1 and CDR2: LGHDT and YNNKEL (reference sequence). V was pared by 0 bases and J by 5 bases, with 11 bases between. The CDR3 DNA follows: TGTGCCAGCAGCCAAGACCAAGGAGGCCATAATTCACCCCTCCACTTT. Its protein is CASSQDQGGHNSPLHF.

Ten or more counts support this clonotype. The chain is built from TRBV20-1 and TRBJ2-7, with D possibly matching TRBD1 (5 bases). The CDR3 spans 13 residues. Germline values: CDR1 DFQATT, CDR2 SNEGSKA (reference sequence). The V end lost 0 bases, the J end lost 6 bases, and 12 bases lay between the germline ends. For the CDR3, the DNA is TGCAGTGCTAGAGATCCAGGGTCGGGCGAGCAGTACTTC. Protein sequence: CSARDPGSGEQYF.

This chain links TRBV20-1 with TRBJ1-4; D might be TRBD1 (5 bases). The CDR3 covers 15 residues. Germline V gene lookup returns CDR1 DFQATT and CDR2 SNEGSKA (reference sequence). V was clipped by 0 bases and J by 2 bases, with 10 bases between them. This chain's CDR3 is CSARDVKGTNEKLFF. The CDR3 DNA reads TGCAGTGCTAGAGATGTTAAGGGGACTAATGAAAAACTGTTTTTT.

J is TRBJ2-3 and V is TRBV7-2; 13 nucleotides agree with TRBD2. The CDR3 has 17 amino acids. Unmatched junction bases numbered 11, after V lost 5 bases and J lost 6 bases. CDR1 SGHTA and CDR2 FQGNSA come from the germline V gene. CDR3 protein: CASSLRLAGGGGDTQYF. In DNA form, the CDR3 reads TGTGCCAGCAGCCTCCGACTAGCGGGGGGCGGCGGCGATACGCAGTATTTT. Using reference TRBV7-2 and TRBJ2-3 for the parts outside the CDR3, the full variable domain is GAGVSQSPSNKVTEKGKDVELRCDPISGHTALYWYRQSLGQGLEFLIYFQGNSAPDKSGLPSDRFSAERTGGSVSTLTIQRTQQEDSAVYLCASSLRLAGGGGDTQYFGPGTRLTVL.

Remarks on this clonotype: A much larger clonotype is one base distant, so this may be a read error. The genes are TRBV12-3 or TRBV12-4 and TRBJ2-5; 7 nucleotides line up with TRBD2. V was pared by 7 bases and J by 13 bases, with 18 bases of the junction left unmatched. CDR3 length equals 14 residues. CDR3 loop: CASTLAALEYERYF. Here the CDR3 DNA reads TGTGCCAGCACTCTAGCGGCACTAGAGTACGAGCGGTACTTC.